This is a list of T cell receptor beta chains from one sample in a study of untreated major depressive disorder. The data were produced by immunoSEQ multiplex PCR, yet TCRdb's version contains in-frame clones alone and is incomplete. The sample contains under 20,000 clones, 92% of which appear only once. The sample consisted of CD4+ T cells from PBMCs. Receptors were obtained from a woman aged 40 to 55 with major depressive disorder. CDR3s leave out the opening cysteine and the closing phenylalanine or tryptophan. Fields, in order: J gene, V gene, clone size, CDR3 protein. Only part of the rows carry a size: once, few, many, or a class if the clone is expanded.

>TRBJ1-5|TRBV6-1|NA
ASITGFGNQPQH
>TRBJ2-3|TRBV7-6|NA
ASSSAGTLTQY
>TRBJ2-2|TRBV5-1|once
ASSLAGQVNTGELF
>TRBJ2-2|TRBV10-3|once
AISAGQRRTGELF
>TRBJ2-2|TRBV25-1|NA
ASRETVTIAGELF
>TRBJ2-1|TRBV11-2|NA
ASSHTLAGGYNEQF
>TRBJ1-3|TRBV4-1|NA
ASSQVAASSSGNTIY
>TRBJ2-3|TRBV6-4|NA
ASSDGGHHTDTQY
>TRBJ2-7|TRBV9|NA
ASSVGPSTYEQY
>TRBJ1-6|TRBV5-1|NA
ASSLETAYNSPLH
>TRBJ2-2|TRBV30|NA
AWKLGDRDDGELF
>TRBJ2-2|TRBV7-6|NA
ASSLESGKDTGELF
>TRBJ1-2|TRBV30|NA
AWSVGEVGGYT
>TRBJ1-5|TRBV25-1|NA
ASSDRQGQAPQH
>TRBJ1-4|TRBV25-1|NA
ASSESVFNEKLF
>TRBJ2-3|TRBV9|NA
ASSVETARTDTQY
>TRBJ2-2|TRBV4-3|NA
ASSQGDNTGELF
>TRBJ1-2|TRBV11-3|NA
ASSPEAQGVPNYGYT
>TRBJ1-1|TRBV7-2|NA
ASSLHSTGSGAEAF
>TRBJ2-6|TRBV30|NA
AWSAPPLT
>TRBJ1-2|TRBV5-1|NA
ASSLDKYGYT
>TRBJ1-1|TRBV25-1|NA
ASSELRGAAGTEAF
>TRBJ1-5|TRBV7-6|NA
ASSPRGWGDSIHQPQH
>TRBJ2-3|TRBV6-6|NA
ASSYRSSTDTQY
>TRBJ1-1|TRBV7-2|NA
ASSALGTRNTEAF
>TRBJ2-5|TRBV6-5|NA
ASSYGTGRETQY
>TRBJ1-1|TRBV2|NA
ASSEYLAEAF
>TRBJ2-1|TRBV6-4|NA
AVPKGRKFSYNEQF
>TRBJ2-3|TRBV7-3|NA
ASSSRRATDTQY
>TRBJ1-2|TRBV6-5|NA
ASWDLRHGYT
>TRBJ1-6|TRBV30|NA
AWNRVESSPLH
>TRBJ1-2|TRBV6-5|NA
ASSYSPPNYGYT
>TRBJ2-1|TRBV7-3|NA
ASSSGGYNEQF
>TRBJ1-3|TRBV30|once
AWSVWGVGNTIY
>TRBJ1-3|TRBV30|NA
AWSVRGGHSGNTIY
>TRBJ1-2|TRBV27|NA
ASSLSQGADLYGYT
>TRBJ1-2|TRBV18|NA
ASSPSGQNYGYT
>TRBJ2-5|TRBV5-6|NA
ASSLQGRETQY
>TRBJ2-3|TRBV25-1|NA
ASSGGLAGPPSTDTQY
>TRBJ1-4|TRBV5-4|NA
ASSSYRGTNEKLF
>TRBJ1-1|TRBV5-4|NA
ASRPAVDGAEAF
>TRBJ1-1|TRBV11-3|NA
ASSLDGRQGLTEAF
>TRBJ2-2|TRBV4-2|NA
ATGTSVNTGELF
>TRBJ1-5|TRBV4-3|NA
ASSQDWRGRNQPQH
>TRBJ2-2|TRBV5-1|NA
ASEAGETVGELF
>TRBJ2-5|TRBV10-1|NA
ASSDLGKETQY
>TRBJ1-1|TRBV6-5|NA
ASSRTRGFTEAF
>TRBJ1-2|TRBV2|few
ATTGSANYGYT
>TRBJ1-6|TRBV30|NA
AWRSLQSSYNSPLH
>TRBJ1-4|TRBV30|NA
AWSVPPQGFFNEKLF
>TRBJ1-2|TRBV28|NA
ASEWTSDSANYGYT